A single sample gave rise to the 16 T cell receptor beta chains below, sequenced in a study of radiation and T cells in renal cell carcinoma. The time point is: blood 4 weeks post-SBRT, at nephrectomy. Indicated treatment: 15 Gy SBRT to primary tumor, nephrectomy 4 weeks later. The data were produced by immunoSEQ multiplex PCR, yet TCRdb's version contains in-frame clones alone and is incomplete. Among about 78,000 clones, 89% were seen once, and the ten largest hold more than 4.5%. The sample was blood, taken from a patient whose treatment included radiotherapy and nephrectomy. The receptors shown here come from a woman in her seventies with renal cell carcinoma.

The CDR3 DNA is TGTGCCAGTAGTATAGAGTGGACATTTGAAAAACTGTTTTTT. Translated, it gives CASSIEWTFEKLFF. The chain links TRBV19 to TRBJ1-4, with a tentative D call TRBD1 (5 bases). The V end lost 0 bases, the J end lost 7 bases, and 9 bases lay between the germline ends. The CDR3 length is 14 residues. Looked up from germline, CDR1 is LNHDA and CDR2 is SQIVND (reference sequence). The full variable domain, its missing parts supplied by reference TRBV19 and TRBJ1-4, is DGGITQSPKYLFRKEGQNVTLSCEQNLNHDAMYWYRQDPGQGLRLIYYSQIVNDFQKGDIAEGYSVSREKKESFPLTVTSAQKNPTAFYLCASSIEWTFEKLFFGSGTQLSVL.

The CDR3 reads CASSPWTARNTEAFF. The DNA of the CDR3 is TGCGCCAGCAGCCCTTGGACAGCGCGGAACACTGAAGCTTTCTTT. V gene TRBV5-1 combines with J gene TRBJ1-1; D might be TRBD1 (6 bases). CDR3 size: 15 residues. V shed 4 bases and J shed 1 base, with 14 bases lying between them. Germline V lookup: CDR1 SGHRS, CDR2 YFSETQ.

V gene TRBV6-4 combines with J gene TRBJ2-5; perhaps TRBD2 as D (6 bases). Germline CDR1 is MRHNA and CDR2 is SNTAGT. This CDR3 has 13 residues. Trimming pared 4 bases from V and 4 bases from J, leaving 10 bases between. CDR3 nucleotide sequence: TGTGCCAGCAGTGGTAATAGCGGAGAGACCCAGTACTTC. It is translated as CASSGNSGETQYF.

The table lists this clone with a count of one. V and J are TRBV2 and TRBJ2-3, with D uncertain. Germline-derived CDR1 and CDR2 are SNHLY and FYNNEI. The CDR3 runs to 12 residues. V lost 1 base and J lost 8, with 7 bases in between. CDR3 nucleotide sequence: TGTGCCAGCAGTGAAGATCCGCGTACGCAGTATTTT. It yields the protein CASSEDPRTQYF.

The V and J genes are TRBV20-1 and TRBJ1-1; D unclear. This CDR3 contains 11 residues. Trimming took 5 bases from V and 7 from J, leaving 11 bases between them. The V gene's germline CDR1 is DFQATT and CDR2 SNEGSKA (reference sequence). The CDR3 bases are TGCAGTGCTCCCCATAACGGTGAAGCTTTCTTT. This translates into CSAPHNGEAFF.

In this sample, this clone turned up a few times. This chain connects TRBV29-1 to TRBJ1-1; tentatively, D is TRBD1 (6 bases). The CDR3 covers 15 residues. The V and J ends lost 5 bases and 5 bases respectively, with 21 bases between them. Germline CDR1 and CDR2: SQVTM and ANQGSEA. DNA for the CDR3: TGCAGCGTTTTAACCACAGGGTCGGGTGGAACTGAAGCTTTCTTT. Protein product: CSVLTTGSGGTEAFF.

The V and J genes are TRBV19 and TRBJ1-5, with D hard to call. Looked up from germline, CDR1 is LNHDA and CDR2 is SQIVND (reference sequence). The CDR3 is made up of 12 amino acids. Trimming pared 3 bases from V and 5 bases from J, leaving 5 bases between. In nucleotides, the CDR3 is TGTGCCAGTAGTATTCACGATCAGCCCCAGCATTTT. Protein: CASSIHDQPQHF.

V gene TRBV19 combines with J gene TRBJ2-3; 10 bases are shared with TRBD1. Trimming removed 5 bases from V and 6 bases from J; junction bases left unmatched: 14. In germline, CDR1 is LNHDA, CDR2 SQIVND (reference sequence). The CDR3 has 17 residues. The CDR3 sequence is CASSPQRWTGGSDTQYF. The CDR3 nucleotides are TGTGCCAGTAGTCCCCAACGGTGGACAGGGGGTTCGGATACGCAGTATTTT.

The CDR3: CAIRVDRGVSGYTF. Written as DNA, the CDR3 is TGTGCCATCAGGGTGGACAGGGGAGTAAGTGGCTACACCTTC. The rearrangement joins TRBV10-3 to TRBJ1-2, with TRBD1 matching over 9 bases. The junction had 9 bases not matched to a gene; V was cut back by 6 bases and J by 7 bases. CDR1 is ENHRY and CDR2 is SYGVKD in the germline V gene. CDR3 length equals 14 residues.

This chain's CDR3 is CASSYPLGRGRGEETQYF. The DNA of the CDR3 is TGTGCCAGCAGCTACCCCCTGGGGAGGGGGCGAGGGGAAGAGACCCAGTACTTC. The V and J genes are TRBV11-2 and TRBJ2-5; the D call may be TRBD1 or TRBD2 (7 bases each). The CDR3 consists of 18 residues. Deletions cut 4 bases from V and 3 bases from J, with 24 bases between. Germline V gives CDR1 SGHAT, CDR2 FQNNGV.

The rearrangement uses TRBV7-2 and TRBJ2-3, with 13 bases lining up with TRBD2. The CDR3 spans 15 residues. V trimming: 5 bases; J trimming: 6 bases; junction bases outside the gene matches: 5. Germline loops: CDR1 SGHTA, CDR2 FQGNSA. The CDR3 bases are TGTGCCAGCAGCCCCCAGGGACTAGCGGGGGATACGCAGTATTTT. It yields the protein CASSPQGLAGDTQYF.

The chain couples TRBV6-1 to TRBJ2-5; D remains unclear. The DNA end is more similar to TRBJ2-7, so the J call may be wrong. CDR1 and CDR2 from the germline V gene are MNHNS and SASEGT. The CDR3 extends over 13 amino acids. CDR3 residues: CASDTRRNYEQYF. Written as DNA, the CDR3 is TGTGCCAGCGACACCCGAAGGAACTACGAGCAGTACTTC.

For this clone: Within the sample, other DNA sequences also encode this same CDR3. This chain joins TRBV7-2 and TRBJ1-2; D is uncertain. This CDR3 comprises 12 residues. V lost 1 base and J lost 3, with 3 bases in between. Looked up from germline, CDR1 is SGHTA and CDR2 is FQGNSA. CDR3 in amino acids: CASSLDDYGYTF. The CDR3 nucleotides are TGTGCCAGCAGCTTAGATGACTATGGCTACACCTTC.

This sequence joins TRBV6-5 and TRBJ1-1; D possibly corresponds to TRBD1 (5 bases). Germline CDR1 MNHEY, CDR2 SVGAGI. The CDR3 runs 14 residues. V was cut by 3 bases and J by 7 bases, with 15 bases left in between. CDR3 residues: CASSYGKGADEAFF. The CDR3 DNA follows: TGTGCCAGCAGTTATGGGAAAGGGGCGGATGAAGCTTTCTTT.

The CDR3, as DNA: TGTGCCAGCAGCTTAGTCGCCAGAGGCATGAACACTGAAGCTTTCTTT. Translated, it gives CASSLVARGMNTEAFF. This chain links TRBV7-2 with TRBJ1-1; D remains ambiguous. This CDR3 spans 16 amino acids. The ends were cut back, 1 base at V and 0 bases at J, with 12 bases in the middle. In germline, CDR1 is SGHTA, CDR2 FQGNSA.

This CDR3 reads CASSGAGKRNGYTF. DNA of the CDR3: TGTGCCAGCAGTGGCGCAGGGAAGAGAAACGGCTACACCTTC. J is TRBJ1-2 and V is TRBV6-1; possible D gene TRBD1, 5 bases. V lost 4 bases, J lost 8 bases, and 17 bases lay in between. The CDR3 contains 14 residues. Germline V CDR1 and CDR2: MNHNS, SASEGT.